The 32 T cell receptor beta chains below all came from one sample that was sequenced in a study of T cell changes during pregnancy in multiple sclerosis. Sequenced by immunoSEQ multiplex PCR; TCRdb stores in-frame clones only, minus some. The table includes over 40,000 clones, 85% to 95% detected once. The material was peripheral blood, obtained in the third trimester of pregnancy. The receptor source for this set is a female donor with multiple sclerosis, enrolled in a pregnancy study.

This clone was seen more than once but under ten times. The rearrangement uses TRBV7-9 and TRBJ1-1; 7 bases agree with TRBD1. The germline V gene has CDR1 SEHNR and CDR2 FQNEAQ (reference sequence). With V trimmed by 4 bases and J by 4 bases, 3 bases remained unmatched. The CDR3 is 13 amino acids. This chain's CDR3 is CASSWDSSTEAFF. The CDR3 bases are TGTGCCAGCAGCTGGGACAGTAGCACTGAAGCTTTCTTT.

The genes are TRBV7-3 and TRBJ2-2, with 10 bases fitting TRBD2. The germline V gene encodes CDR1 SGHTA and CDR2 FQGTGA. The CDR3 is made up of 18 amino acids. Trimming at V came to 5 bases and at J to 1 base, leaving 10 bases not matched to a gene. For the CDR3, the DNA is TGTGCCAGCAGCCCGGGGGCTAGCGGGAGAGGGAACACCGGGGAGCTGTTTTTT. Its protein product is CASSPGASGRGNTGELFF.

The V call is TRBV5-4, the J call TRBJ2-2, with D perhaps matching TRBD2 (5 bases). Trimming removed 0 bases from V and 4 bases from J, with 10 bases in between. The CDR3 is made up of 15 amino acids. The germline CDR1 and CDR2 sequences are SGHNT and YYREEE (reference sequence). The CDR3 loop is CASSLVGGFTGELFF. DNA of the CDR3: TGTGCCAGCAGCTTGGTTGGAGGCTTCACCGGGGAGCTGTTTTTT.

The chain recombines TRBV20-1 with TRBJ2-7, with D hard to call. V gave up 2 bases and J gave up 6 bases, with 8 bases separating them. This CDR3 is built from 11 residues. In germline, CDR1 is DFQATT, CDR2 SNEGSKA (reference sequence). The CDR3 sequence: CSARLSSEQYF. The CDR3 DNA follows: TGCAGTGCTAGACTTTCTAGCGAGCAGTACTTC.

This clone was seen a few times. V and J are TRBV28 and TRBJ1-5; no definite D call. Germline V CDR1 and CDR2: MDHEN, SYDVKM. The CDR3 spans 14 residues. V lost 5 bases, J lost 6 bases, and 14 bases lay in between. The CDR3 is CASSAGLASQPQHF. The CDR3 DNA sequence: TGTGCCAGCAGTGCGGGCCTAGCTTCTCAGCCCCAGCATTTT.

J is TRBJ2-5 and V is TRBV7-3; 10 bases match TRBD1. CDR1 and CDR2 (germline): SGHTA, FQGTGA. The CDR3 has 13 amino acids. The trim removed 8 bases at V and 6 bases at J, leaving 6 bases unmatched. CDR3 nucleotide sequence: TGTGCCAGCGCGACAGGGGGCGGTAAGACCCAGTACTTC. Its protein is CASATGGGKTQYF. Drawing the rest from reference TRBV7-3 and TRBJ2-5, the complete variable domain is GAGVSQTPSNKVTEKGKYVELRCDPISGHTALYWYRQSLGQGPEFLIYFQGTGAADDSGLPNDRFFAVRPEGSVSTLKIQRTERGDSAVYLCASATGGGKTQYFGPGTRLLVL.

In DNA, the CDR3 is TGTGCCAGCAGCAAAGAGGGGGCAGGGGCTAGCTCCTACGAGCAGTACTTC. It encodes CASSKEGAGASSYEQYF. The chain combines TRBV21-1 with TRBJ2-7; whether TRBD1, the table's D call, matches the DNA was not checked. TRBV21-1 is an annotated pseudogene. CDR3 length: 17 amino acids.

The CDR3 nucleotides read TGTGCCAGCAGTGATAACTCTCGAAGCAATCAGCCCCAGCATTTT. It specifies CASSDNSRSNQPQHF. The chain couples TRBV6-1 to TRBJ1-5; D is uncertain. The CDR3 is made up of 15 amino acids. Trimming shortened V by 3 bases and J by 1 base, and 10 bases separated the two germline ends. Per the germline V gene, CDR1 is MNHNS and CDR2 is SASEGT.

A single count supports this clone. The chain recombines TRBV30 with TRBJ2-6; 7 bases match TRBD1. The CDR3 has 16 amino acids. V shed 6 bases, J shed 0 bases, and the junction held 8 bases outside the gene matches. Germline-derived CDR1 and CDR2 are GTSNPN and SVGIG (reference sequence). The CDR3 DNA reads TGTGCCTGCAGGACAGGCTCTCTCTCTGGGGCCAACGTCCTGACTTTC. Translating it yields CACRTGSLSGANVLTF.

This chain joins TRBV28 and TRBJ2-3; no clear D. V was cut by 0 bases and J by 3 bases, with 7 bases left in between. The CDR3 contains 14 residues. Germline loops: CDR1 MDHEN, CDR2 SYDVKM. The chain's CDR3 is CASSLWERTDTQYF. The CDR3 bases are TGTGCCAGCAGTTTATGGGAGAGGACAGATACGCAGTATTTT.

The chain uses TRBV28 and TRBJ1-2; 7 bases match TRBD1. Germline values: CDR1 MDHEN, CDR2 SYDVKM. Germline trimming cut 6 bases from V and 8 bases from J; bases unmatched to any gene: 12. The CDR3 has 14 residues. CDR3 bases: TGTGCCAGCAGACTTCAACAGGGGTTGGGCGGCTACACCTTC. Encoded protein: CASRLQQGLGGYTF.

This chain uses TRBV19 with TRBJ1-3, with D hard to call. V was shortened by 4 bases and J by 3 bases, with 7 bases between the two germline ends. The germline V gene has CDR1 LNHDA and CDR2 SQIVND (reference sequence). The CDR3 consists of 13 residues. The CDR3 DNA reads as TGTGCCAGTAGTACCGGACTTGGAAACACCATATATTTT. Translating gives CASSTGLGNTIYF.

This rearrangement joins TRBV30 to TRBJ1-4, with D tentatively TRBD1 (5 bases). The V gene lost 1 base and the J gene lost 7 bases, with 13 bases spanning the gap. Germline V gives CDR1 GTSNPN, CDR2 SVGIG (reference sequence). The CDR3 is 14 amino acids. CDR3 in DNA: TGTGCCTGGAGTGGCGGAGTGGGGGGTGAAAAACTGTTTTTT. Residues: CAWSGGVGGEKLFF.

This clone was seen a single time. The chain has TRBV5-1 and TRBJ2-5; a weak D match, TRBD2 (6 bases). V lost 0 bases and J lost 3, with 12 bases in between. The CDR3 is 15 amino acids. CDR1 SGHRS and CDR2 YFSETQ come from the germline V gene. The CDR3 DNA is TGCGCCAGCAGCTTGGGCGCTAGCGCCGAAGAGACCCAGTACTTC. It yields the protein CASSLGASAEETQYF.

The chain is built from TRBV27 and TRBJ2-7; 12 nucleotides agree with TRBD2. Germline CDR1 is MNHEY and CDR2 is SMNVEV (reference sequence). CDR3 length equals 15 residues. Unmatched junction bases numbered 6, after V lost 7 bases and J lost 2 bases. CDR3 in amino acids: CASTPSGRATYEQYF. As DNA, the CDR3 is TGTGCCAGCACCCCTAGCGGGAGGGCCACCTACGAGCAGTACTTC.

This clone occurred once. The V and J genes are TRBV18 and TRBJ2-5; D gene uncertain. The length of the CDR3 is 12 residues. The germline CDR1 and CDR2 sequences are KGHSH and LQKENI. V was shortened by 6 bases and J by 10 bases, with 15 bases between the two germline ends. The CDR3 sequence is CASSESSRYQYF. CDR3 sequence (DNA): TGTGCCAGCTCCGAATCCTCCCGGTACCAGTACTTC.

The chain couples TRBV7-9 to TRBJ1-2; no clear D gene. From germline, CDR1 is SEHNR and CDR2 FQNEAQ (reference sequence). Trimming cost V 8 bases and J 4 bases, with 14 bases left between them. The CDR3 spans 13 residues. This CDR3 reads CASESGQSYGYTF. CDR3 DNA: TGTGCCAGCGAAAGTGGGCAGAGCTATGGCTACACCTTC. Looking up the rest from reference TRBV7-9 and TRBJ1-2 gives the full variable domain: DTGVSQNPRHKITKRGQNVTFRCDPISEHNRLYWYRQTLGQGPEFLTYFQNEAQLEKSRLLSDRFSAERPKGSFSTLEIQRTEQGDSAMYLCASESGQSYGYTFGSGTRLTVV.

V is TRBV7-9 and J is TRBJ1-4; 12 bases are shared with TRBD1. Trimming cost V 5 bases and J 8 bases; bases outside gene matches: 9. The CDR3 contains 16 residues. The germline gives CDR1 SEHNR, CDR2 FQNEAQ (reference sequence). This chain's CDR3 is CASSPGDRGLREKLFF. The CDR3 DNA sequence: TGTGCCAGCAGCCCCGGGGACAGGGGGCTTAGGGAAAAACTGTTTTTT. Full variable domain (rest looked up from reference TRBV7-9 and TRBJ1-4): DTGVSQNPRHKITKRGQNVTFRCDPISEHNRLYWYRQTLGQGPEFLTYFQNEAQLEKSRLLSDRFSAERPKGSFSTLEIQRTEQGDSAMYLCASSPGDRGLREKLFFGSGTQLSVL.

V gene TRBV6-6 combines with J gene TRBJ2-3; D call uncertain. The CDR3 sequence is 16 residues long. Germline CDR1 and CDR2: MNHNY and SVGAGI (reference sequence). V lost 6 bases to trimming and J lost 0 bases, with 16 bases between them. For the CDR3, the DNA is TGTGCCAGCAGACCAAACTACCAGCAGAGCACAGATACGCAGTATTTT. Its protein is CASRPNYQQSTDTQYF.

The chain employs TRBV7-2 and TRBJ1-1; 7 bases agree with TRBD1. Germline V gene data show CDR1 as SGHTA and CDR2 as FQGNSA. Trimming at V came to 4 bases and at J to 5 bases, leaving 7 bases not matched to a gene. The CDR3 contains 14 residues. The CDR3 sequence is CASSYSTGKTEAFF. CDR3 nucleotide sequence: TGTGCCAGCAGCTATTCGACAGGGAAGACTGAAGCTTTCTTT.

The chain has TRBV18 and TRBJ1-2, with 9 bases matching TRBD1. The V gene end was trimmed by 6 bases and the J gene end by 4 bases; junction bases not matched to a gene: 6. This CDR3 spans 14 amino acids. The germline CDR1 and CDR2 sequences are KGHSH and LQKENI. The CDR3 region is CASSPGQGSYGYTF. CDR3 in DNA: TGTGCCAGCTCGCCGGGACAGGGTAGCTATGGCTACACCTTC.

This rearrangement joins TRBV13 to TRBJ1-3; 7 bases fit TRBD1. V gave up 4 bases and J gave up 0 bases; unmatched junction bases: 3. Germline V CDR1 and CDR2: PRHDT, FYEKMQ (reference sequence). This CDR3 contains 15 residues. The CDR3 here is CASSSNRGSGNTIYF. The CDR3 bases are TGTGCCAGCAGCTCTAACAGGGGCTCTGGAAACACCATATATTTT. The whole variable domain, remainder taken from reference TRBV13 and TRBJ1-3, is AAGVIQSPRHLIKEKRETATLKCYPIPRHDTVYWYQQGPGQDPQFLISFYEKMQSDKGSIPDRFSAQQFSDYHSELNMSSLELGDSALYFCASSSNRGSGNTIYFGEGSWLTVV.

The V call is TRBV27, the J call TRBJ2-2, with D tentatively TRBD1 (6 bases). The germline gives CDR1 MNHEY, CDR2 SMNVEV (reference sequence). V was shortened by 3 bases and J by 6 bases, with 11 bases between the two germline ends. The CDR3 is 14 amino acids. The CDR3, as DNA: TGTGCCAGCAGTTTTACAGGGATCCCCGGGGAGCTGTTTTTT. Protein sequence: CASSFTGIPGELFF.

This rearrangement joins TRBV18 to TRBJ1-4; possible D gene TRBD1, 6 bases. Germline CDR1 KGHSH, CDR2 LQKENI. The CDR3 covers 16 residues. The V gene lost 5 bases and the J gene lost 8 bases, with 21 bases spanning the gap. The CDR3 DNA is TGTGCCAGCTCAACTCTACAGGGTGGAGCAGCGGAAAAACTGTTTTTT. Protein sequence: CASSTLQGGAAEKLFF.

The chain couples TRBV6-4 to TRBJ2-7, with TRBD2 as a possible D gene (5 bases). CDR1 and CDR2 (germline): MRHNA, SNTAGT. The CDR3 consists of 12 residues. The germline V and J ends were trimmed by 8 bases and 3 bases, with 11 bases remaining between them. The CDR3 DNA reads TGTGCCAGCGCGAGACTATTCTACGAGCAGTACTTC. Its protein is CASARLFYEQYF.

V and J are TRBV11-3 and TRBJ2-2; D perhaps matches TRBD1 (5 bases). CDR3 length: 14 residues. V was pared by 8 bases and J by 5 bases, with 15 bases between. Germline V gives CDR1 SGHNT, CDR2 YENEEA. The CDR3 DNA sequence: TGTGCCAGCGCGCAGGGCCGTTGGACCGGGGAGCTGTTTTTT. Its protein is CASAQGRWTGELFF.

This chain connects TRBV6-8 to TRBJ2-5; perhaps TRBD1 as D (8 bases). The J call could be wrong; TRBJ2-7 is a better fit for the DNA end. There are 16 residues in the CDR3. CDR1 is MNHGY and CDR2 is SAAAGT in the germline V gene. This CDR3 reads CASTHSGTGDRYEQYF. DNA for the CDR3: TGTGCCAGCACCCACAGCGGGACAGGTGACCGCTACGAGCAGTACTTC.

The rearrangement links TRBV5-1 to TRBJ2-3, with D tentatively TRBD2 (7 bases). The germline gives CDR1 SGHRS, CDR2 YFSETQ. V was trimmed by 7 bases and J by 2 bases, leaving 14 bases between them. CDR3 length equals 14 residues. The CDR3 DNA sequence: TGCGCCAGCGGGAGGGACAAATACACAGATACGCAGTATTTT. Its protein product is CASGRDKYTDTQYF.

The genes are TRBV5-6 and TRBJ1-2; 10 bases match TRBD1. Trimming cost V 0 bases and J 4 bases; bases outside gene matches: 9. This CDR3 is built from 17 residues. Per germline, CDR1 SGHDT and CDR2 YYEEEE. CDR3 region: CASSLGTGGSGSYGYTF. The DNA for the CDR3 is TGTGCCAGCAGCTTGGGGACAGGGGGATCCGGGAGCTATGGCTACACCTTC.

CDR3: CASSGRTANTGELFF. DNA for the CDR3: TGTGCCAGCAGCGGACGGACAGCTAACACCGGGGAGCTGTTTTTT. V gene TRBV9 combines with J gene TRBJ2-2; TRBD1 is a possible D gene (6 bases). Germline-derived CDR1 and CDR2 are SGDLS and YYNGEE. The CDR3 is 15 amino acids. V dropped 3 bases and J dropped 2 bases, with 11 bases sitting between them.

The rearrangement links TRBV27 to TRBJ2-6, with no clear D. The CDR3 runs to 17 residues. Trimming stripped 2 bases from V and 0 bases from J, with 11 bases between. Per germline, CDR1 MNHEY and CDR2 SMNVEV (reference sequence). The chain's CDR3 is CASSLAAGSSGANVLTF. For the CDR3, the DNA is TGTGCCAGCAGTTTAGCGGCCGGTAGCTCTGGGGCCAACGTCCTGACTTTC.

The gene calls are TRBV27 and TRBJ1-1, with D perhaps TRBD1 (5 bases). Deletions cut 4 bases from V and 3 bases from J, with 15 bases between. CDR1 and CDR2 from the germline V gene are MNHEY and SMNVEV (reference sequence). The CDR3 is made up of 15 amino acids. This CDR3 is CASSSYGAQDTEAFF. The CDR3 DNA sequence: TGTGCCAGCAGTTCTTATGGGGCGCAGGACACTGAAGCTTTCTTT.